The T cell receptor beta chain described here comes from a study of shared clonotypes between healthy human individuals. Looking at the study overall: The donors, a couple of women and three men, were aged 18 to 49.

Study results and limitations: Clonotypes not shared had lower generation probabilities than those common to all four donors. The small donor group covered limited genetic and exposure diversity. Clonotype sharing among donors, it was expected, would be affected by sequencing depth.

CDR3 size: 17 residues. CDR1 SGDLS and CDR2 YYNGEE come from the germline V gene. V was pared by 3 bases and J by 8 bases, with 23 bases between. Generated by immunoSEQ multiplex PCR, the TCRdb table keeps only in-frame clones and is missing some. The table records about 530,000 clones, 90% to 97% of them present only once. A note on this clone: Its antigen is undetermined.

Sequenced material: naive CD4+ T cells sorted from blood. Subset given: CD45RA+ positively selected. This TCR was sampled from a woman in her twenties or thirties in good health. The gene calls are TRBV9 and TRBJ1-4; D unclear. DNA for the CDR3: TGTGCCAGCAGCGCCGTGAGTGACCGTTCTGGGGTAGAAAAACTGTTTTTT. Translated: CASSAVSDRSGVEKLFF.